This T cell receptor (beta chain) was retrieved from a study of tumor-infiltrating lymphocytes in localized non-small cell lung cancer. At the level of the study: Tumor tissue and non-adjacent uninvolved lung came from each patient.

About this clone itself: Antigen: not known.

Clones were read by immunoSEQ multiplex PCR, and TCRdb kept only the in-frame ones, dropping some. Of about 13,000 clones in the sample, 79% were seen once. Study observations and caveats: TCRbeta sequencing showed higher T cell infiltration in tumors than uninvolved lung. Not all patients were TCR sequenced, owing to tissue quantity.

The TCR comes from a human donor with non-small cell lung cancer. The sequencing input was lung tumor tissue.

The CDR3 DNA reads TGCAGCGTTGGTTCGGGGGGAGAGACCCAGTACTTC. It codes for CSVGSGGETQYF. The chain employs TRBV29-1 and TRBJ2-5; 7 positions match TRBD2. The CDR3 spans 12 residues. Germline loops: CDR1 SQVTM, CDR2 ANQGSEA. V gave up 4 bases and J gave up 4 bases; unmatched junction bases: 3.